This T cell receptor (beta chain) was profiled in a study of blood T cell repertoires in COVID-19. The ends were cut back, 7 bases at V and 5 bases at J, with 15 bases in the middle. Germline V CDR1 and CDR2: SQVTM, ANQGSEA. The CDR3 length is 13 residues. Only in-frame clones appear in the TCRdb table, and some are missing; sequencing was by immunoSEQ multiplex PCR. The sample yields under 300,000 clones, approximately 82% seen once. Sequenced: peripheral blood. The TCR originated in a man aged 25-40 years who had recovered from COVID-19. The chain has TRBV29-1 and TRBJ1-5; TRBD1 is a possible D gene (5 bases). CDR3 DNA: TGCAGCGCAACTTTAGGGGTCGATCAGCCCCAGCATTTT. This translates into CSATLGVDQPQHF. The entire variable domain, with the rest obtained from reference TRBV29-1 and TRBJ1-5, is as follows: SAVISQKPSRDICQRGTSLTIQCQVDSQVTMMFWYRQQPGQSLTLIATANQGSEATYESGFVIDKFPISRPNLTFSTLTVSNMSPEDSSIYLCSATLGVDQPQHFGDGTRLSIL.